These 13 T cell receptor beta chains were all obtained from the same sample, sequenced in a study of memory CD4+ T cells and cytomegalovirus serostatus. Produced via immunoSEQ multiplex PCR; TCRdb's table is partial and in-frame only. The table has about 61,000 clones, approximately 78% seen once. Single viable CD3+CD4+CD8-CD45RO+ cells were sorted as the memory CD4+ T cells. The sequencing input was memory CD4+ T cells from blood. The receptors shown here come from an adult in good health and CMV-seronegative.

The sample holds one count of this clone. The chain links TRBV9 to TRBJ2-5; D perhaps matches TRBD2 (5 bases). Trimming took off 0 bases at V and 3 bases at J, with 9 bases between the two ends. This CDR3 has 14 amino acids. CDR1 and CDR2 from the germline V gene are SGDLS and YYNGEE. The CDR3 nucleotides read TGTGCCAGCAGCGTAGTTCCGGGGAAAGAGACCCAGTACTTC. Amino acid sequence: CASSVVPGKETQYF.

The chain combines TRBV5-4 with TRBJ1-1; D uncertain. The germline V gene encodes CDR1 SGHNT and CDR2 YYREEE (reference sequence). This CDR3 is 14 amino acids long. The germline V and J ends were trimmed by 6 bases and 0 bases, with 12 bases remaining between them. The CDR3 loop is CASMRSGLNTEAFF. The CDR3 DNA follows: TGTGCCAGCATGAGATCGGGGTTGAACACTGAAGCTTTCTTT.

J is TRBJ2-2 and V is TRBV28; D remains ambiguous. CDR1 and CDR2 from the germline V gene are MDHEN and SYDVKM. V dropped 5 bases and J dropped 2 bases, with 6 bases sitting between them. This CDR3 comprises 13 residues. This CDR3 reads CASSSQNTGELFF. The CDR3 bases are TGTGCCAGCAGTAGTCAAAACACCGGGGAGCTGTTTTTT.

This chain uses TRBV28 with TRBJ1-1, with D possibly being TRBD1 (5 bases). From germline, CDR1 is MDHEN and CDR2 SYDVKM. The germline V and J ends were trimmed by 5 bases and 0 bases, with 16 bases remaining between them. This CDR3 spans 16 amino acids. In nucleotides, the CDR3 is TGTGCCAGCAGTGTCAACTCCCAGGGCATGAACACTGAAGCTTTCTTT. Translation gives CASSVNSQGMNTEAFF.

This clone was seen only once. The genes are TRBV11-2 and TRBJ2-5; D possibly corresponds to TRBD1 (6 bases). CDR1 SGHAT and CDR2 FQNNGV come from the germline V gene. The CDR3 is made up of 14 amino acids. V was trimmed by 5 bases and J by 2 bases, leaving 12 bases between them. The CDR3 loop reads CASSRGQLQETQYF. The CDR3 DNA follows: TGTGCCAGCAGCCGCGGACAGCTACAAGAGACCCAGTACTTC. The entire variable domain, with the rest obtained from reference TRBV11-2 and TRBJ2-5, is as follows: EAGVAQSPRYKIIEKRQSVAFWCNPISGHATLYWYQQILGQGPKLLIQFQNNGVVDDSQLPKDRFSAERLKGVDSTLKIQPAKLEDSAVYLCASSRGQLQETQYFGPGTRLLVL.

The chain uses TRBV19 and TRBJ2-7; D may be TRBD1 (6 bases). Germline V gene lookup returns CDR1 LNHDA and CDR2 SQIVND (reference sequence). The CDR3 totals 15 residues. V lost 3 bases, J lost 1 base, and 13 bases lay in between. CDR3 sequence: CASSMDSLSSYEQYF. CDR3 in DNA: TGTGCCAGTAGTATGGACAGCCTCTCATCCTACGAGCAGTACTTC.

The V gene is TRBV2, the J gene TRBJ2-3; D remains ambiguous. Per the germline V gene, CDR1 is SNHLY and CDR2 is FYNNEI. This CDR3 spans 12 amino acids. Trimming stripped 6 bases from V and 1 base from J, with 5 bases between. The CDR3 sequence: CASRVGTDTQYF. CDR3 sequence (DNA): TGTGCCAGCAGGGTGGGCACAGATACGCAGTATTTT. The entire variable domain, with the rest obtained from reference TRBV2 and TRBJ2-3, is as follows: EPEVTQTPSHQVTQMGQEVILRCVPISNHLYFYWYRQILGQKVEFLVSFYNNEISEKSEIFDDQFSVERPDGSNFTLKIRSTKLEDSAMYFCASRVGTDTQYFGPGTRLTVL.

CDR3: CASSPPRQGQMTQYF. The CDR3 DNA sequence: TGTGCCAGCTCACCACCCCGACAGGGGCAAATGACCCAGTACTTC. The rearrangement joins TRBV18 to TRBJ2-5; 8 bases match TRBD1. V lost 0 bases, J lost 7 bases, and 7 bases stayed unmatched. The CDR3 is made up of 15 amino acids. CDR1 KGHSH and CDR2 LQKENI come from the germline V gene.

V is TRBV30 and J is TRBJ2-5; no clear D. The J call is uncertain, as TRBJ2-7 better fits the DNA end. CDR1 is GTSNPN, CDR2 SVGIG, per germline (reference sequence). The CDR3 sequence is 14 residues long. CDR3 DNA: TGTGCCGGCAGTCCGGTCCTAAGGTCCTACGAGCAGTACTTC. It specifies CAGSPVLRSYEQYF.

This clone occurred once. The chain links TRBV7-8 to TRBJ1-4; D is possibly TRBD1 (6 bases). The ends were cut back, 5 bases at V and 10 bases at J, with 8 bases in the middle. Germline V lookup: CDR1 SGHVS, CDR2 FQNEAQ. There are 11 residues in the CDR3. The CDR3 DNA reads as TGTGCCAGCAGCGAGACAGGAAAACTGTTTTTT. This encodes CASSETGKLFF.

The CDR3 is CASSTGQGFGNTIYF. CDR3 bases: TGTGCCAGCAGTACAGGACAGGGCTTTGGAAACACCATATATTTT. The chain has TRBV28 and TRBJ1-3; 8 bases agree with TRBD1. The V and J ends lost 5 bases and 3 bases, in that order; junction bases with no gene match: 6. The V gene's germline CDR1 is MDHEN and CDR2 SYDVKM. The CDR3 sequence is 15 residues long.

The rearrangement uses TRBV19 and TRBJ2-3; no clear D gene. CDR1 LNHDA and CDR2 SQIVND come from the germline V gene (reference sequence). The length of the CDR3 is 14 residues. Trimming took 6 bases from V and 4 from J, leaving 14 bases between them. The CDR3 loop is CASSLGLMADTQYF. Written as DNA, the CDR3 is TGTGCCAGTAGCCTAGGTTTAATGGCAGATACGCAGTATTTT. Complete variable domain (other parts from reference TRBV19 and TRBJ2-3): DGGITQSPKYLFRKEGQNVTLSCEQNLNHDAMYWYRQDPGQGLRLIYYSQIVNDFQKGDIAEGYSVSREKKESFPLTVTSAQKNPTAFYLCASSLGLMADTQYFGPGTRLTVL.

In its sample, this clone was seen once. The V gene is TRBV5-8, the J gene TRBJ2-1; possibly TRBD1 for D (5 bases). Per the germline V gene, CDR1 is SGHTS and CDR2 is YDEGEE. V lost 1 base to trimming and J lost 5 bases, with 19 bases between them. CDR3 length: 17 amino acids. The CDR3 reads CASSLSVWTPSNNEQFF. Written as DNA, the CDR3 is TGTGCCAGCAGCTTGTCGGTGTGGACACCGAGTAACAATGAGCAGTTCTTC.